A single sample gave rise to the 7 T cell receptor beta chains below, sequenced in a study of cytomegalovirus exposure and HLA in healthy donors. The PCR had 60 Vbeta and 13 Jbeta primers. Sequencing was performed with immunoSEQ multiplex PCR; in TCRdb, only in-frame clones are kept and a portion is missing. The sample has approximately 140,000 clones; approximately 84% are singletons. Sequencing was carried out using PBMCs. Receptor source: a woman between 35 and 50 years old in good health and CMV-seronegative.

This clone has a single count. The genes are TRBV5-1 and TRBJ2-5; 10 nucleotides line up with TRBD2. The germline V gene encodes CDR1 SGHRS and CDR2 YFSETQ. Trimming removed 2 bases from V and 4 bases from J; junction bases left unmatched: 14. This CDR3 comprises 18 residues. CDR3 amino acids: CASSFSPGASGGVETQYF. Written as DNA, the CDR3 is TGCGCCAGCAGCTTCTCCCCGGGTGCTAGCGGGGGTGTAGAGACCCAGTACTTC.

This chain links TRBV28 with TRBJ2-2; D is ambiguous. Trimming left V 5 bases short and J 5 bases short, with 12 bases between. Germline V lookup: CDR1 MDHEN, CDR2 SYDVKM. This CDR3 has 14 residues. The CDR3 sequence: CASSVDILTGELFF. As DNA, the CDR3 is TGTGCCAGCAGTGTCGATATTCTAACCGGGGAGCTGTTTTTT.

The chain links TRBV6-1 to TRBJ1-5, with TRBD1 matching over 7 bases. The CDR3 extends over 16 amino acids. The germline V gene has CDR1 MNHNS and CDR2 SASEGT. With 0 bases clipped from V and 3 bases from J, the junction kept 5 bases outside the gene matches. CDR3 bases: TGTGCCAGCAGTGAAGCGAGGGGGCGACCCAATCAGCCCCAGCATTTT. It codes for CASSEARGRPNQPQHF.

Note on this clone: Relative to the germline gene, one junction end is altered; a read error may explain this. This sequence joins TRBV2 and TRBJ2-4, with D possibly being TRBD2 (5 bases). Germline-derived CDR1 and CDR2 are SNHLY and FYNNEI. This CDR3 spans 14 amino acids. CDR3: CASSAGRVKNSQYF. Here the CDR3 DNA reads TGTGCCAGCAGTGCGGGAAGGGTCAAAAACAGTCAGTACTTC.

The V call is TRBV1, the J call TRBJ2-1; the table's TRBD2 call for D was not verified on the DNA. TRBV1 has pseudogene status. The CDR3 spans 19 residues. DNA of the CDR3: TGCACCAGCAGCCCTTCCCACCCCGGGCGGGGACCCTCCTACAATGAGCAGTTCTTC. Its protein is CTSSPSHPGRGPSYNEQFF.

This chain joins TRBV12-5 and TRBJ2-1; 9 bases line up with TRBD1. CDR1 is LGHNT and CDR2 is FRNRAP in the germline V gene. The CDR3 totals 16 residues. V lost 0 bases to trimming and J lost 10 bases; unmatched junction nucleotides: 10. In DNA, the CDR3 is TGTGCTAGTGGTTTGGTATTAGGGACAGGGAGTCACGAGCAGTTCTTC. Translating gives CASGLVLGTGSHEQFF. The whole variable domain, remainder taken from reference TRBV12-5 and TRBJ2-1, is DARVTQTPRHKVTEMGQEVTMRCQPILGHNTVFWYRQTMMQGLELLAYFRNRAPLDDSGMPKDRFSAEMPDATLATLKIQPSEPRDSAVYFCASGLVLGTGSHEQFFGPGTRLTVL.

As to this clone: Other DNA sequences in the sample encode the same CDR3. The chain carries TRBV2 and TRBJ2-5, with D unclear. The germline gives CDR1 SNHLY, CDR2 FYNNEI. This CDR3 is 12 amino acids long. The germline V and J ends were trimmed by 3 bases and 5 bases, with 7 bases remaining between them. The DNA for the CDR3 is TGTGCCAGCAGTGATCTGGAGGAGACCCAGTACTTC. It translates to CASSDLEETQYF.